This TCR beta chain is from a study of T cells in Graves' hyperthyroidism and ophthalmopathy. Study outcomes and limitations: Most thyroid clonotypes with frequency above 0.001 were detected in blood.

It was RNA transcripts that yielded the amplified TCR beta CDR3 regions. HTBI primers were employed in a first-round RT-PCR of the TCR CDR3. TCRdb called the multiplex PCR reads again in MiXCR, with one record for every CDR3 protein. The sample has 500,000 to 600,000 distinct CDR3 sequences, over 15% seen once; the top ten hold 15% to 20%. Comment on this clonotype: Its antigen is still unknown.

The CDR3 has 12 residues. The germline CDR1 and CDR2 sequences are SGHDT and YYEEEE. V dropped 4 bases and J dropped 7 bases, with 9 bases sitting between them. Exclusion criteria comprised uncontrolled infection, other autoimmune disease, pregnancy or lactation. Fresh peripheral blood, 9.5 to 10 ml of it, supplied the PBMCs. The sequenced material came from blood. The clonotype comes from a woman between 18 and 30 years old with Graves' hyperthyroidism. The rearrangement uses TRBV5-6 and TRBJ2-1, with unresolved D. CDR3 sequence reads: CASSHSGNEQFF. Here the CDR3 DNA reads TGTGCCAGCAGCCACTCCGGAAATGAGCAGTTCTTC. The full variable domain, completed using reference TRBV5-6 and TRBJ2-1, is DAGVTQSPTHLIKTRGQQVTLRCSPKSGHDTVSWYQQALGQGPQFIFQYYEEEERQRGNFPDRFSGHQFPNYSSELNVNALLLGDSALYLCASSHSGNEQFFGPGTRLTVL.